One sample yielded the 31 T cell receptor beta chains listed below, sequenced in a study of T-cell reconstitution after alpha-beta-depleted transplantation in children. Unique molecular identifiers were incorporated into the prepared TCRbeta library. One entry per CDR3 protein, called by TCRdb with MiXCR from the PCR reads. The data contain almost 500,000 distinct CDR3 sequences, about 11% of them singletons. The specimen was PBMCs, collected before TCRalphabeta/CD19-depleted stem cell transplant. These receptors all come from a child aged 2 to 10 with inherited bone marrow failure, due to receive a stem cell transplant.

The sample holds many counts of this clonotype. This chain links TRBV4-1 with TRBJ2-5; a weak D match, TRBD1 (6 bases). Germline V lookup: CDR1 MGHRA, CDR2 YSYEKL. The CDR3 loop spans 15 amino acids. Trimming removed 2 bases at V and 5 bases at J, with 15 bases between. CDR3 sequence (DNA): TGCGCCAGCAGCCAACTTCAGGGGTCTCCGGAGACCCAGTACTTC. It is translated as CASSQLQGSPETQYF.

This clonotype was recorded once. A clone one base away is much larger, so this may be a read error. The genes are TRBV20-1 and TRBJ2-7; 9 bases agree with TRBD2. The CDR3 is 14 amino acids. From germline, CDR1 is DFQATT and CDR2 SNEGSKA (reference sequence). This CDR3 reads CSARDYSGRYDQYF. As DNA, the CDR3 is TGCAGTGCTAGAGACTATAGCGGGAGATACGACCAGTACTTC.

The V gene is TRBV3-1, the J gene TRBJ2-2, with D unresolved. This CDR3 comprises 19 residues. Germline V gene sequence: CDR1 LGHDT, CDR2 YNNKEL (reference sequence). V lost 3 bases and J 1 base, leaving 21 bases between the germline ends. The CDR3 bases are TGTGCCAGCAGCCACGTTTGGTTGGTTGGGCGGAGGAACACCGGGGAGCTGTTTTTT. Its translation is CASSHVWLVGRRNTGELFF.

The sample holds many counts of this clonotype. The chain joins TRBV5-1 to TRBJ2-7, with 11 bases matching TRBD1. This CDR3 is built from 14 residues. After removal of 3 bases from V and 2 bases from J, the junction contained 1 base not matched to a gene. Germline V gene data show CDR1 as SGHRS and CDR2 as YFSETQ. CDR3 amino acids: CASSWTGGAYEQYF. DNA of the CDR3: TGCGCCAGCAGCTGGACAGGGGGCGCCTACGAGCAGTACTTC.

In this sample, this clonotype turned up many times. The chain combines TRBV14 with TRBJ2-7; D possibly corresponds to TRBD1 (5 bases). Trimming stripped 3 bases from V and 2 bases from J, with 5 bases between. CDR3 size: 12 residues. CDR1 is SGHDN, CDR2 FVKESK, per germline. CDR3 region: CASSQDTYEQYF. Written as DNA, the CDR3 is TGTGCCAGCAGCCAGGACACCTACGAGCAGTACTTC.

This clonotype occurred many times. The chain combines TRBV7-9 with TRBJ1-2, with a weak D call TRBD1 (5 bases). From germline, CDR1 is SEHNR and CDR2 FQNEAQ (reference sequence). V shed 0 bases and J shed 2 bases, with 10 bases lying between them. The CDR3 runs 15 residues. The CDR3 is CASSLAGAANYGYTF. CDR3 sequence (DNA): TGTGCCAGCAGCTTAGCTGGGGCGGCGAACTATGGCTACACCTTC.

This clonotype came up many times. The J gene is TRBJ2-5, the V gene TRBV29-1; D ambiguous. V gave up 1 base and J gave up 1 base, with 7 bases separating them. Germline V gene lookup returns CDR1 SQVTM and CDR2 ANQGSEA. This CDR3 contains 13 residues. The CDR3 loop reads CSVEVGPQETQYF. CDR3 DNA: TGCAGCGTTGAAGTCGGGCCCCAAGAGACCCAGTACTTC.

This clonotype was counted ten times or more. The V gene is TRBV28, the J gene TRBJ2-3, with D hard to call. Germline V gene data show CDR1 as MDHEN and CDR2 as SYDVKM. With 5 bases removed from V and 10 bases from J, the gap between germline ends came to 16 bases. The CDR3 is made up of 13 amino acids. DNA for the CDR3: TGTGCCAGCAGTCGTCCAAATACCAATCCGCAGTATTTT. Its translation is CASSRPNTNPQYF.

This clonotype has ten or more counts. The chain links TRBV28 to TRBJ2-3; D is unclear. The CDR3 has 12 residues. Germline V gene sequence: CDR1 MDHEN, CDR2 SYDVKM. Trimming took 5 bases from V and 10 from J, leaving 13 bases between them. The CDR3 coding sequence is TGTGCCAGCAGTCCAGATCTGGGATCGCAGTATTTT. This gives the protein CASSPDLGSQYF.

This clonotype has a count of ten or more. V is TRBV12-3 or TRBV12-4 and J is TRBJ1-5; a possible D gene is TRBD1 (5 bases). The CDR3 is 14 residues long. Trimming left V 8 bases short and J 9 bases short, with 20 bases between. The DNA of the CDR3 is TGTGCCAGCGGGACCTCCCGGGGGGTTTGGCCCCAGCATTTT. It is translated as CASGTSRGVWPQHF.

There are many counts of this clonotype. The chain combines TRBV7-2 with TRBJ2-1; D ambiguous. CDR3 length: 15 residues. Trimming shortened V by 4 bases and J by 4 bases, and 14 bases separated the two germline ends. Germline loops: CDR1 SGHTA, CDR2 FQGNSA. The CDR3 region has the DNA TGTGCCAGCAGCTCGATACGACGGGTTTACAATGAGCAGTTCTTC. The encoded protein is CASSSIRRVYNEQFF.

This chain uses TRBV20-1 with TRBJ2-5, with D perhaps TRBD1 or TRBD2 (6 bases each). CDR1 DFQATT and CDR2 SNEGSKA come from the germline V gene (reference sequence). Trimming cost V 6 bases and J 2 bases, with 16 bases left between them. CDR3 length equals 14 residues. CDR3 amino acids: CSAPRGRGQETQYF. The CDR3 coding sequence is TGCAGTGCCCCACGGGGGCGCGGGCAAGAGACCCAGTACTTC.

The chain combines TRBV19 with TRBJ2-1, with a tentative D call TRBD2 (5 bases). Germline V lookup: CDR1 LNHDA, CDR2 SQIVND (reference sequence). Trimming took off 1 base at V and 12 bases at J, with 19 bases between the two ends. This CDR3 spans 15 amino acids. The CDR3 region is CASSIVETTPNGQFF. In DNA form, the CDR3 reads TGTGCCAGTAGTATAGTAGAGACTACCCCGAACGGGCAGTTCTTC.

Many counts were recorded for this clonotype. The rearrangement joins TRBV7-9 to TRBJ2-3, with D perhaps TRBD1 or TRBD2 (5 bases each). The CDR3 covers 15 residues. Trimming took 5 bases from V and 4 from J, leaving 16 bases between them. The germline CDR1 and CDR2 sequences are SEHNR and FQNEAQ (reference sequence). The CDR3 protein is CASSPRGSVSDTQYF. CDR3 nucleotide sequence: TGTGCCAGCAGCCCGAGGGGCTCTGTCTCAGATACGCAGTATTTT.

At least ten counts were recorded for this clonotype. The chain joins TRBV10-3 to TRBJ2-1, with D unclear. There are 13 residues in the CDR3. The germline V gene has CDR1 ENHRY and CDR2 SYGVKD. Trimming shortened V by 0 bases and J by 8 bases, and 8 bases separated the two germline ends. The CDR3 spells CAISESRVDEQFF. Here the CDR3 DNA reads TGTGCCATCAGTGAGTCCCGCGTGGATGAGCAGTTCTTC.

This clonotype showed up many times. The chain combines TRBV4-2 with TRBJ2-7; tentative D call: TRBD1 (7 bases). The CDR3 is 15 amino acids. CDR1 and CDR2 from the germline V gene are LGHNA and YNFKEQ. The V gene lost 5 bases and the J gene lost 6 bases, with 20 bases spanning the gap. Written as DNA, the CDR3 is TGTGCCAGCAGCGCCCGACTAGGGGGCTTCGGCGAGCAGTACTTC. Translated, it gives CASSARLGGFGEQYF.

The CDR3 nucleotides are TGTGCCGTACAGGGTAGTGGCTACACCTTC. The encoded protein is CAVQGSGYTF. The V gene is TRBV10-3, the J gene TRBJ1-2; a possible D gene is TRBD1 (6 bases). This CDR3 is built from 10 residues. Germline-derived CDR1 and CDR2 are ENHRY and SYGVKD. Trimming shortened V by 11 bases and J by 7 bases, and 11 bases separated the two germline ends.

This clonotype was counted many times. The chain employs TRBV18 and TRBJ1-1; D is ambiguous. With 5 bases removed from V and 0 bases from J, the gap between germline ends came to 7 bases. The CDR3 spans 13 residues. Germline loops: CDR1 KGHSH, CDR2 LQKENI. CDR3 amino acids: CASSTDMNTEAFF. The CDR3, as DNA: TGTGCCAGCTCAACAGACATGAACACTGAAGCTTTCTTT.

This clonotype was recorded a few times. The chain is built from TRBV25-1 and TRBJ2-2, with D possibly being TRBD1 (5 bases). This CDR3 comprises 15 residues. Germline CDR1 MGHDK, CDR2 SYGVNS. Trimming took 5 bases from V and 5 from J, leaving 15 bases between them. The CDR3: CASSSGREVTGELFF. The CDR3, as DNA: TGTGCCAGCAGTTCGGGCAGGGAAGTGACCGGGGAGCTGTTTTTT.

Ten or more counts support this clonotype. V gene TRBV28 combines with J gene TRBJ1-1, with 7 bases that match TRBD1. Germline assignment: CDR1 MDHEN and CDR2 SYDVKM. CDR3 size: 13 residues. Germline trimming cut 3 bases from V and 8 bases from J; bases unmatched to any gene: 6. Here the CDR3 reads CASSLGTVQEAFF. Here the CDR3 DNA reads TGTGCCAGCAGTTTGGGGACAGTGCAAGAAGCTTTCTTT.

This clonotype was recorded at least ten times. The chain links TRBV2 to TRBJ2-7, with D perhaps given as TRBD1 or TRBD2 (5 bases each). V lost 4 bases and J lost 2, with 9 bases in between. The length of the CDR3 is 13 residues. CDR1 SNHLY and CDR2 FYNNEI come from the germline V gene. CDR3 amino acids: CASSGDGPYEQYF. CDR3 coding DNA: TGTGCCAGCAGTGGGGACGGACCCTACGAGCAGTACTTC.

This clonotype was counted at least ten times. The V call is TRBV7-2, the J call TRBJ2-5; 9 positions match TRBD2. With 5 bases clipped from V and 1 base from J, the junction kept 11 bases outside the gene matches. The CDR3 runs 17 residues. The germline V gene encodes CDR1 SGHTA and CDR2 FQGNSA. DNA of the CDR3: TGTGCCAGCAGCCCGTCAATGCTAGCGGGGCTCCAAGAGACCCAGTACTTC. This gives the protein CASSPSMLAGLQETQYF. Full variable domain (missing parts from reference TRBV7-2 and TRBJ2-5): GAGVSQSPSNKVTEKGKDVELRCDPISGHTALYWYRQSLGQGLEFLIYFQGNSAPDKSGLPSDRFSAERTGGSVSTLTIQRTQQEDSAVYLCASSPSMLAGLQETQYFGPGTRLLVL.

This clonotype was observed at least ten times. The V call is TRBV5-1, the J call TRBJ2-3; 9 positions match TRBD2. Germline V gene sequence: CDR1 SGHRS, CDR2 YFSETQ. The CDR3 sequence is 16 residues long. V dropped 4 bases and J dropped 0; count of bases not matched to a gene: 6. This chain's CDR3 is CASSHSGRSSTDTQYF. The CDR3 nucleotides are TGCGCCAGCAGCCACAGCGGGAGGTCCAGCACAGATACGCAGTATTTT.

The chain joins TRBV29-1 to TRBJ1-1; D is possibly TRBD1 (5 bases). CDR1 is SQVTM and CDR2 is ANQGSEA in the germline V gene. V lost 2 bases, J lost 10 bases, and 14 bases lay in between. This CDR3 has 12 amino acids. CDR3 sequence reads: CSVEYGGVGAFF. The DNA for the CDR3 is TGCAGCGTTGAATATGGGGGGGTAGGAGCTTTCTTT. Full variable domain (missing parts from reference TRBV29-1 and TRBJ1-1): SAVISQKPSRDICQRGTSLTIQCQVDSQVTMMFWYRQQPGQSLTLIATANQGSEATYESGFVIDKFPISRPNLTFSTLTVSNMSPEDSSIYLCSVEYGGVGAFFGQGTRLTVV.

About this clonotype: This may come from a read error, since a much larger clone is one base off. This chain uses TRBV19 with TRBJ2-7; D unresolved. The length of the CDR3 is 17 residues. The V and J ends lost 1 base and 2 bases respectively, with 18 bases between them. Germline V gene lookup returns CDR1 LNHDA and CDR2 SQIVND (reference sequence). CDR3: CASSIASHPDRAYEQYF. The CDR3 DNA follows: TGTGCCAGTAGTATAGCCTCCCATCCGGACCGAGCCTACGAGCAGTACTTC.

This clonotype appeared many times. The CDR3 DNA sequence: TGTGCCACCACCCTTAGGGGCGAGCAGTACTTC. Translated, it gives CATTLRGEQYF. This chain links TRBV15 with TRBJ2-7; possible D gene TRBD1, 5 bases. V lost 7 bases and J lost 6, with 10 bases in between. The CDR3 is made up of 11 amino acids. Germline V gives CDR1 LNHNV, CDR2 YYDKDF (reference sequence). The full variable domain, in which reference TRBV15 and TRBJ2-7 provide the parts outside the CDR3, is DAMVIQNPRYQVTQFGKPVTLSCSQTLNHNVMYWYQQKSSQAPKLLFHYYDKDFNNEADTPDNFQSRRPNTSFCFLDIRSPGLGDTAMYLCATTLRGEQYFGPGTRLTVT.

This clonotype was found many times. This chain joins TRBV7-2 and TRBJ2-5; 7 positions agree with TRBD1. Germline CDR1 SGHTA, CDR2 FQGNSA. The CDR3 has 14 residues. The junction had 4 bases not matched to a gene; V was cut back by 1 base and J by 5 bases. The DNA of the CDR3 is TGTGCCAGCAGCTTAGGTGGGACAGCGGAGACCCAGTACTTC. Encoded protein: CASSLGGTAETQYF. Full variable domain (outside the CDR3, taken from reference TRBV7-2 and TRBJ2-5): GAGVSQSPSNKVTEKGKDVELRCDPISGHTALYWYRQSLGQGLEFLIYFQGNSAPDKSGLPSDRFSAERTGGSVSTLTIQRTQQEDSAVYLCASSLGGTAETQYFGPGTRLLVL.

Ten or more counts support this clonotype. The V gene is TRBV7-2, the J gene TRBJ1-3; no definite D call. The CDR3 covers 14 residues. Trimming took off 3 bases at V and 4 bases at J, with 10 bases between the two ends. Germline values: CDR1 SGHTA, CDR2 FQGNSA. CDR3 sequence (DNA): TGTGCCAGCAGCTTTGACCAAACCGGAAACACCATATATTTT. Its translation is CASSFDQTGNTIYF.

The chain is built from TRBV19 and TRBJ2-7; 9 nucleotides line up with TRBD1. Germline CDR1 and CDR2: LNHDA and SQIVND (reference sequence). The V and J ends lost 7 bases and 2 bases, in that order; junction bases with no gene match: 9. CDR3 length: 15 amino acids. CDR3 bases: TGTGCCAGTACCGCGACAGGGGGAAAAACCTACGAGCAGTACTTC. Amino acid sequence: CASTATGGKTYEQYF. The full variable domain, rest sourced from reference TRBV19 and TRBJ2-7, is DGGITQSPKYLFRKEGQNVTLSCEQNLNHDAMYWYRQDPGQGLRLIYYSQIVNDFQKGDIAEGYSVSREKKESFPLTVTSAQKNPTAFYLCASTATGGKTYEQYFGPGTRLTVT.

This clonotype was seen many times. The rearrangement uses TRBV12-3 or TRBV12-4 and TRBJ2-7; possible D gene TRBD1, 6 bases. V was trimmed by 7 bases and J by 5 bases, leaving 21 bases between them. CDR3 size: 15 residues. The CDR3 region is CASTPGGGPMDEQYF. The CDR3 nucleotides are TGTGCCAGCACTCCTGGTGGGGGCCCAATGGACGAGCAGTACTTC.

This clonotype was seen many times. CDR3 amino acids: CASSWAGSDTDTQYF. CDR3 DNA: TGTGCCAGCAGCTGGGCCGGGTCCGACACAGATACGCAGTATTTT. V usage is TRBV6-5 and J usage is TRBJ2-3; D call uncertain. The CDR3 is 15 residues long. The V end was cut by 6 bases, the J end by 2 bases, with 15 bases between. CDR1 MNHEY and CDR2 SVGAGI come from the germline V gene.